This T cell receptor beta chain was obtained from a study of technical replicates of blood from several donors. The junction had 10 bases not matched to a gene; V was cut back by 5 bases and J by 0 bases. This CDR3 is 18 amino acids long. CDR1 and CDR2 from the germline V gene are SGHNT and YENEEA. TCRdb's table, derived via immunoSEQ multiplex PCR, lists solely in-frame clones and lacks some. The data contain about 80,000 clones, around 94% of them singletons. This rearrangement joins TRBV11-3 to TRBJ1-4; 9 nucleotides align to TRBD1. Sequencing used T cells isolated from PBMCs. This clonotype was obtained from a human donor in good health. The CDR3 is CASSPGTGSYATNEKLFF. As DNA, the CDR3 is TGTGCCAGCAGCCCAGGGACAGGGAGTTATGCAACTAATGAAAAACTGTTTTTT.